This T cell receptor (beta chain) was sequenced in a study of T cells in Graves' hyperthyroidism and ophthalmopathy. Turning to the study itself: Before treatment of any kind, peripheral blood was taken at initial diagnosis.

Study results and limitations: Most thyroid clonotypes expanded above 0.001 were also detected in blood.

The sample holds many counts of this clonotype. Its antigen is not known. Patients were excluded for uncontrolled infection, other autoimmune disease, pregnancy or lactation. The authors obtained PBMCs from over 8.5 ml of fresh peripheral blood. Amplification targeted TCR beta CDR3 regions from RNA transcripts. First-round RT-PCR of the TCR CDR3 relied on the HTBI primer set. Each CDR3 protein gets one entry after TCRdb re-called the multiplex PCR reads with MiXCR. This sample has 200,000 to 300,000 distinct CDR3 sequences; approximately 25% occur once, and the top ten carry roughly 35%. CDR3 length: 14 residues. Trimming left V 1 base short and J 5 bases short, with 12 bases between. The V gene's germline CDR1 is SGHRS and CDR2 YFSETQ.

Sequencing input: blood. The clonotype was recovered from a woman aged 35 to 49 with Graves' ophthalmopathy. The chain carries TRBV5-1 and TRBJ2-5, with D possibly called TRBD1 or TRBD2 (6 bases each). CDR3 protein: CASSLSGASETQYF. For the CDR3, the DNA is TGCGCCAGCAGCTTGTCGGGGGCGAGTGAGACCCAGTACTTC.